This T cell receptor (beta chain) was sequenced in a study of blood T cell repertoires in COVID-19. Across the study: Acute and convalescent COVID-19 samples came from the United States, Italy and Spain. In each case, the material was cDNA or gDNA derived from T cells, B-cell-depleted T cells, or PBMCs.

Germline V gene lookup returns CDR1 LGHDT and CDR2 YNNKEL (reference sequence). The CDR3 loop spans 13 amino acids. V was pared by 0 bases and J by 4 bases, with 6 bases between. In the study's own analysis: Reference gene primer amplification yielded estimated nucleated cell counts. Clones were sequenced by immunoSEQ multiplex PCR, and TCRdb holds only the in-frame ones, with some missing. Clone size and the V and J calls come from that table; the DNA yielded D and trimming. This sample yields under 300,000 clones, of which approximately 80% are seen a single time; around 3.6% belongs to the top ten.

The sequenced sample was peripheral blood. The chain recombines TRBV3-1 (or the pseudogene TRBV3-2) with TRBJ1-2, with D unresolved. The TCR originated in a woman between 35 and 50 years old with active or convalescent COVID-19. The CDR3 DNA sequence: TGTGCCAGCAGCCAAGATACCAGCTATGGCTACACCTTC. This translates into CASSQDTSYGYTF.